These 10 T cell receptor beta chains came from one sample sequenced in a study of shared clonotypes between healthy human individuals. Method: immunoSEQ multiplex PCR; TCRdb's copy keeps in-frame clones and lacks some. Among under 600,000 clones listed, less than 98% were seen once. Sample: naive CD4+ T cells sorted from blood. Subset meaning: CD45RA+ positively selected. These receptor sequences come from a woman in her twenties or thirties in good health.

CDR3 nucleotides: TGTGCCAGCAGTCTAGCGTCGGAGACCCAGTACTTC. It is translated as CASSLASETQYF. V is TRBV2 and J is TRBJ2-5, with D perhaps matching TRBD2 (6 bases). With 5 bases removed from V and 5 bases from J, the gap between germline ends came to 9 bases. CDR1 and CDR2 (germline): SNHLY, FYNNEI. The CDR3 length is 12 residues.

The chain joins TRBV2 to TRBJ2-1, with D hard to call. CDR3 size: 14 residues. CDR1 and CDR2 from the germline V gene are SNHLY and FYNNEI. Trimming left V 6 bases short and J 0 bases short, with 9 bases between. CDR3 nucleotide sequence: TGTGCCAGCAGGGCCTTTAGCTCCTACAATGAGCAGTTCTTC. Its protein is CASRAFSSYNEQFF.

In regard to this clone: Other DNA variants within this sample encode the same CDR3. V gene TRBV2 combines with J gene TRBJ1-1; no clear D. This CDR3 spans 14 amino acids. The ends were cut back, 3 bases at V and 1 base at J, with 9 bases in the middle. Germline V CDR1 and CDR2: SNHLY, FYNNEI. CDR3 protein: CASSEVGRNTEAFF. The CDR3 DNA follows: TGTGCCAGCAGTGAGGTGGGTAGGAACACTGAAGCTTTCTTT.

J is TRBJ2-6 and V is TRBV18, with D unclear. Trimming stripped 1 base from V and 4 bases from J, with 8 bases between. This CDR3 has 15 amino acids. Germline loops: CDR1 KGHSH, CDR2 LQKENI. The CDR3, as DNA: TGTGCCAGCTCACCACTAGTTTCCGGGGCCAACGTCCTGACTTTC. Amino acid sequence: CASSPLVSGANVLTF. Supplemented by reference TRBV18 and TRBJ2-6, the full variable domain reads NAGVMQNPRHLVRRRGQEARLRCSPMKGHSHVYWYRQLPEEGLKFMVYLQKENIIDESGMPKERFSAEFPKEGPSILRIQQVVRGDSAAYFCASSPLVSGANVLTFGAGSRLTVL.

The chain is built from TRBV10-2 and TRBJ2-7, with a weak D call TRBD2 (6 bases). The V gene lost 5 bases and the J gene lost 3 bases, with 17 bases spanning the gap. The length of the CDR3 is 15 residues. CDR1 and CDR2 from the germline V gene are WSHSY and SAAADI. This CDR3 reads CASSISVAVLYEQYF. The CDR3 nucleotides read TGCGCCAGCAGTATTTCAGTAGCGGTTCTCTACGAGCAGTACTTC.

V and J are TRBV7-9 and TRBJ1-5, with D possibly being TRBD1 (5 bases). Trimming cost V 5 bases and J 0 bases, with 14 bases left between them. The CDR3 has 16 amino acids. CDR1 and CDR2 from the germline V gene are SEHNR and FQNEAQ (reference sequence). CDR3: CASSAGTDNSNQPQHF. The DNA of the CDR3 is TGTGCCAGCAGCGCGGGGACGGACAATAGCAATCAGCCCCAGCATTTT.

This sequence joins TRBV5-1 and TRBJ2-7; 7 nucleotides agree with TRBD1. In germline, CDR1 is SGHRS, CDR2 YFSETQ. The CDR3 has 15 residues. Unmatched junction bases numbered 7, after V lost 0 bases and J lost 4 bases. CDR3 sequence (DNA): TGCGCCAGCAGCTTGGAATGGGACAGTACTTACGAGCAGTACTTC. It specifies CASSLEWDSTYEQYF.

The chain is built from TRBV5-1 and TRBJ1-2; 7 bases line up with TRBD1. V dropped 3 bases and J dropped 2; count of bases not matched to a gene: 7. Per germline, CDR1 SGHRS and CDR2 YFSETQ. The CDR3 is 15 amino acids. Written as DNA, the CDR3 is TGCGCCAGCAGCTACTCCGGGACAGCCAACTATGGCTACACCTTC. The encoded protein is CASSYSGTANYGYTF.

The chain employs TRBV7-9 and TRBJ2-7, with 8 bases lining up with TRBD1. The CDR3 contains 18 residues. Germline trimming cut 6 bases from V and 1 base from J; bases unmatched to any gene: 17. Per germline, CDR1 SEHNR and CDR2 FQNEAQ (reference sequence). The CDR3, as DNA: TGTGCCAGCAGTTCCCGGGAGAGAGGACAGGGCCGATCCTACGAGCAGTACTTC. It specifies CASSSRERGQGRSYEQYF.

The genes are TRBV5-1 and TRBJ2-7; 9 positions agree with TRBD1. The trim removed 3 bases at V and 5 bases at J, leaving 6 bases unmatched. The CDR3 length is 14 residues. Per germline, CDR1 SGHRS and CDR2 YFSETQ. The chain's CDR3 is CASSWDREVNEQYF. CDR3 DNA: TGCGCCAGCAGCTGGGACAGGGAAGTAAACGAGCAGTACTTC.